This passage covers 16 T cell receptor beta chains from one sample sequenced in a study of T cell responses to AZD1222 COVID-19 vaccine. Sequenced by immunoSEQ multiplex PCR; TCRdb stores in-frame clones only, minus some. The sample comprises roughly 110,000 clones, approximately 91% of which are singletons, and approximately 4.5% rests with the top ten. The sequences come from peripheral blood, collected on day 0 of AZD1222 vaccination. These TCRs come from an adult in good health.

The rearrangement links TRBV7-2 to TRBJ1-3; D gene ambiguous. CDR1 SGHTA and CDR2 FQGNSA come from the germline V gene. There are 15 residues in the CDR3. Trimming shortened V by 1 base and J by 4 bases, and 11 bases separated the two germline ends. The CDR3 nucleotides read TGTGCCAGCAGCTTAGGACCGGCTGGCGGAAACACCATATATTTT. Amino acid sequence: CASSLGPAGGNTIYF.

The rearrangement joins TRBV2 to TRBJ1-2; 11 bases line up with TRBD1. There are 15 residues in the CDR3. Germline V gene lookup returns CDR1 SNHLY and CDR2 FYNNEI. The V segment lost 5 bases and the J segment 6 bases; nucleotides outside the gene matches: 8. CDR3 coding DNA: TGTGCCAGCAGTAGGACAGGGGGCTTTATGAATGGCTACACCTTC. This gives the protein CASSRTGGFMNGYTF.

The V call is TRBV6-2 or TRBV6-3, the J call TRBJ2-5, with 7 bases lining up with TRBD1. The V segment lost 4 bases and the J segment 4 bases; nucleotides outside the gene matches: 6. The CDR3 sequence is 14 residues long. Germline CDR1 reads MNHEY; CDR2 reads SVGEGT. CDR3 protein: CASSSPTGVETQYF. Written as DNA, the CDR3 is TGTGCCAGCAGTTCCCCAACAGGGGTAGAGACCCAGTACTTC.

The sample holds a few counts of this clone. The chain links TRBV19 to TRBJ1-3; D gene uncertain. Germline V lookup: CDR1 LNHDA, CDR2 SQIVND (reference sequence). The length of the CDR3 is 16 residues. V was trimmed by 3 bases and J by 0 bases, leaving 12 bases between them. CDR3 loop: CASSMLGFSSGNTIYF. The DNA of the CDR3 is TGTGCCAGTAGTATGCTGGGGTTTAGCTCTGGAAACACCATATATTTT. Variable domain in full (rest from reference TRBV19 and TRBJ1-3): DGGITQSPKYLFRKEGQNVTLSCEQNLNHDAMYWYRQDPGQGLRLIYYSQIVNDFQKGDIAEGYSVSREKKESFPLTVTSAQKNPTAFYLCASSMLGFSSGNTIYFGEGSWLTVV.

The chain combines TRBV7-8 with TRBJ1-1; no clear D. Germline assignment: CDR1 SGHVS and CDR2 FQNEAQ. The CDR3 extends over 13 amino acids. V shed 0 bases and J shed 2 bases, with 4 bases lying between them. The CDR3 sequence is CASSLAPNTEAFF. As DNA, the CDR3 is TGTGCCAGCAGCTTAGCGCCCAACACTGAAGCTTTCTTT. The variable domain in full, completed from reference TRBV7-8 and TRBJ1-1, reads GAGVSQSPRYKVAKRGQDVALRCDPISGHVSLFWYQQALGQGPEFLTYFQNEAQLDKSGLPSDRFFAERPEGSVSTLKIQRTQQEDSAVYLCASSLAPNTEAFFGQGTRLTVV.

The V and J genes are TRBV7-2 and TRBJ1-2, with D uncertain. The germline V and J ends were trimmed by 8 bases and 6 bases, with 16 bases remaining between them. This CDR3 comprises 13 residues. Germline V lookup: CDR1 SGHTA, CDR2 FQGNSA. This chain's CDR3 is CASWIGGVDGYTF. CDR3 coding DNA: TGTGCCAGCTGGATAGGAGGAGTGGATGGCTACACCTTC.

CDR3 DNA sequence: TGTGCCAGCAGTTACGGATTCAATCAGCCCCAGCATTTT. Its translation: CASSYGFNQPQHF. The chain uses TRBV27 and TRBJ1-5; D gene ambiguous. Trimming removed 4 bases from V and 3 bases from J, with 7 bases in between. This CDR3 region has 13 residues. The germline V gene encodes CDR1 MNHEY and CDR2 SMNVEV (reference sequence).

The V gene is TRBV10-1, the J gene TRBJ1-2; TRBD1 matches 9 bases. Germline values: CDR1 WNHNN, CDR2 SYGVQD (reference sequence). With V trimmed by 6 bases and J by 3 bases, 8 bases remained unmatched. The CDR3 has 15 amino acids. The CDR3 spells CASRGQGHLYYGYTF. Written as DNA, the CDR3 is TGCGCCAGCAGAGGACAGGGGCACCTTTACTATGGCTACACCTTC.

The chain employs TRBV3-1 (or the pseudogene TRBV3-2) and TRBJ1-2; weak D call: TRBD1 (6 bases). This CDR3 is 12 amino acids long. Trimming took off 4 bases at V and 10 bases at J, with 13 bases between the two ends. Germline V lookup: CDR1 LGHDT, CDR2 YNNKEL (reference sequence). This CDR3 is CASSRTDTLYTF. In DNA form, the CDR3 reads TGTGCCAGCAGCCGGACAGACACTCTCTACACCTTC.

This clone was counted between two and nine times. CDR3 region: CATSGTSGALGQFF. The CDR3 DNA sequence: TGTGCCACCAGTGGGACTAGCGGTGCTTTGGGGCAGTTCTTC. The chain joins TRBV15 to TRBJ2-1, with 11 bases that match TRBD2. Germline CDR1 LNHNV, CDR2 YYDKDF (reference sequence). The junction had 10 bases not matched to a gene; V was cut back by 6 bases and J by 12 bases. This CDR3 has 14 residues.

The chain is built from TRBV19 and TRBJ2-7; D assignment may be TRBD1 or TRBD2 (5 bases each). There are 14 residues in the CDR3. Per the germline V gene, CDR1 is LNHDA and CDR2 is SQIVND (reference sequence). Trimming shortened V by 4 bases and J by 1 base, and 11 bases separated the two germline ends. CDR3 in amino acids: CASSKGTPSYEQYF. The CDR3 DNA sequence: TGTGCCAGTAGTAAGGGGACGCCTTCCTACGAGCAGTACTTC.

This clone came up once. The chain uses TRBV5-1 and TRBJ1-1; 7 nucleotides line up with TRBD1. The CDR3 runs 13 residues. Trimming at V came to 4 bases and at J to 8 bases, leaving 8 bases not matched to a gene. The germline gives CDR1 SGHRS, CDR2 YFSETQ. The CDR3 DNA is TGCGCCAGCAGCCATGACAGGGTGGGGGAAGCTTTCTTT. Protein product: CASSHDRVGEAFF.

This CDR3 reads CASSLLGPQRGRGRDTQYF. In DNA, the CDR3 is TGTGCCAGCAGCTTACTGGGACCGCAGCGGGGAAGGGGGCGGGATACGCAGTATTTT. V is TRBV7-2 and J is TRBJ2-3, with D possibly called TRBD1 or TRBD2 (7 bases each). The V end was cut by 2 bases, the J end by 6 bases, with 27 bases between. The length of the CDR3 is 19 residues. CDR1 and CDR2 (germline): SGHTA, FQGNSA.

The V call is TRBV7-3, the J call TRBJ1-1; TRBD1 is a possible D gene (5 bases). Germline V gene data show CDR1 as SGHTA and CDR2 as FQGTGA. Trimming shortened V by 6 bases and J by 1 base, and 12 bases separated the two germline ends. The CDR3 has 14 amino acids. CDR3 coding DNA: TGTGCCAGCAGATTGGACACCCGGAACACTGAAGCTTTCTTT. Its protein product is CASRLDTRNTEAFF.

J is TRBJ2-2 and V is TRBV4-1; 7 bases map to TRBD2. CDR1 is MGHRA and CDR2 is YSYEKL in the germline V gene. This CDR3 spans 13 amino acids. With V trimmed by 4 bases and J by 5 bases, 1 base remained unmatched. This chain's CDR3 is CASSLRGTGELFF. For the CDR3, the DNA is TGCGCCAGCAGCCTGCGGGGGACCGGGGAGCTGTTTTTT.

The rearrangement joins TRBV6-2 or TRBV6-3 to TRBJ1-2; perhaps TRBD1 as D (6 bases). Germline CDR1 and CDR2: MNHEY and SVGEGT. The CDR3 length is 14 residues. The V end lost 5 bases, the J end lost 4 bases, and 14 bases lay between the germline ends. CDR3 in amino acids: CASSTQPTGYGYTF. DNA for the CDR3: TGTGCCAGCAGTACCCAACCGACAGGCTATGGCTACACCTTC.